This TCR beta chain was identified during a study of shared clonotypes between healthy human individuals. This clone was picked up a small number of times. It was CD45RO-negative cells, positively selected for CCR7, that made up naive CD8 cells, with terminally differentiated effector memory CD45RA+ cells excluded. Germline values: CDR1 MNHEY, CDR2 SVGAGI. The CDR3 has 9 residues. Between the trimmed V and J ends, which lost 6 bases and 5 bases, there was a span of 1 base. Some clones are missing from TCRdb's copy, which holds only in-frame ones; the method was immunoSEQ multiplex PCR. The sample lists just over 2,000,000 clones; just under 95% were seen once.

The TCR was taken from a man aged 18-30 years in good health. Sequenced sample: naive CD8+ T cells sorted from blood. The chain is built from TRBV6-5 and TRBJ1-2; D gene ambiguous. CDR3 loop: CASRYGYTF. CDR3 bases: TGTGCCAGCAGGTATGGCTACACCTTC.